The 25 T cell receptor beta chains in this list originate from one sample, sequenced in a study of T cell responses to AZD1222 COVID-19 vaccine. Some clones are missing from TCRdb's copy, which holds only in-frame ones; the method was immunoSEQ multiplex PCR. The sample lists about 120,000 clones, more than 75% occurring once. This specimen was peripheral blood, taken on day 0 of AZD1222 vaccination. Receptors originate from an adult in good health.

This chain connects TRBV5-6 to TRBJ1-5, with D uncertain. Germline CDR1 reads SGHDT; CDR2 reads YYEEEE. Between the trimmed V and J ends, which lost 3 bases and 7 bases, there was a span of 8 bases. CDR3 length: 12 amino acids. CDR3 sequence: CASSSDGQPQHF. In DNA, the CDR3 is TGTGCCAGCAGCTCGGACGGGCAGCCCCAGCATTTT. Full variable domain (rest looked up from reference TRBV5-6 and TRBJ1-5): DAGVTQSPTHLIKTRGQQVTLRCSPKSGHDTVSWYQQALGQGPQFIFQYYEEEERQRGNFPDRFSGHQFPNYSSELNVNALLLGDSALYLCASSSDGQPQHFGDGTRLSIL.

Only a few counts were recorded for this clone. The chain carries TRBV7-2 and TRBJ2-2, with TRBD2 identical over 16 bases. V dropped 5 bases and J dropped 5; count of bases not matched to a gene: 5. The CDR3 contains 17 residues. Per germline, CDR1 SGHTA and CDR2 FQGNSA. The CDR3 is CASSPGLAGGFTGELFF. The CDR3 bases are TGTGCCAGCAGCCCGGGACTAGCGGGAGGGTTTACCGGGGAGCTGTTTTTT.

This chain connects TRBV10-3 to TRBJ2-2, with D uncertain. Deletions cut 5 bases from V and 6 bases from J, with 10 bases between. The CDR3 runs 13 residues. Germline V CDR1 and CDR2: ENHRY, SYGVKD. This CDR3 reads CAISQPESGELFF. The CDR3 bases are TGTGCCATCAGTCAACCGGAATCCGGGGAGCTGTTTTTT.

In this sample, this clone turned up a few times. This chain connects TRBV19 to TRBJ2-7; 8 bases are a match to TRBD1. The length of the CDR3 is 15 residues. Germline-derived CDR1 and CDR2 are LNHDA and SQIVND (reference sequence). Trimming cost V 3 bases and J 6 bases; bases outside gene matches: 10. The CDR3 region is CASSMGLRGRPEQYF. The CDR3 DNA is TGTGCCAGTAGTATGGGCCTCAGGGGGCGCCCCGAGCAGTACTTC. Together with reference TRBV19 and TRBJ2-7, the CDR3 gives the full variable domain: DGGITQSPKYLFRKEGQNVTLSCEQNLNHDAMYWYRQDPGQGLRLIYYSQIVNDFQKGDIAEGYSVSREKKESFPLTVTSAQKNPTAFYLCASSMGLRGRPEQYFGPGTRLTVT.

The chain couples TRBV28 to TRBJ1-4; no definite D call. The germline V gene has CDR1 MDHEN and CDR2 SYDVKM. The CDR3 has 16 amino acids. Trimming took 6 bases from V and 4 from J, leaving 18 bases between them. The chain's CDR3 is CASSVRTGFFNEKLFF. CDR3 sequence (DNA): TGTGCCAGCAGCGTCAGGACGGGTTTCTTTAATGAAAAACTGTTTTTT.

CDR3 DNA sequence: TGCGCCAGCAGCCAAGCACCAGGGGGTAATTCACCCCTCCACTTT. Its translation is CASSQAPGGNSPLHF. V gene TRBV4-1 combines with J gene TRBJ1-6, with 7 positions matching TRBD1. Losses at the gene ends were 1 base for V and 6 bases for J; bases not matched to a gene: 3. Germline CDR1 is MGHRA and CDR2 is YSYEKL. The CDR3 consists of 15 residues.

The chain combines TRBV9 with TRBJ2-2, with D perhaps matching TRBD2 (6 bases). Germline CDR1 is SGDLS and CDR2 is YYNGEE. CDR3 size: 14 residues. Trimming left V 4 bases short and J 5 bases short, with 12 bases between. The CDR3 region is CASSQGAGTGELFF. The CDR3 DNA sequence: TGTGCCAGCAGCCAAGGGGCGGGGACCGGGGAGCTGTTTTTT.

V and J are TRBV5-4 and TRBJ1-1; D unclear. V was cut by 3 bases and J by 1 base, with 16 bases left in between. This CDR3 has 16 amino acids. Germline CDR1 and CDR2: SGHNT and YYREEE (reference sequence). This chain's CDR3 is CASSSLVGRGNTEAFF. Here the CDR3 DNA reads TGTGCCAGCAGCTCACTCGTAGGACGAGGGAACACTGAAGCTTTCTTT.

This clone was seen once. DNA of the CDR3: TGTGCCAGCAGCTTACAGGGGGGATCCTACGAGCAGTACTTC. Amino acid sequence: CASSLQGGSYEQYF. The rearrangement links TRBV11-1 to TRBJ2-7; TRBD1 might be the D (7 bases). Germline-derived CDR1 and CDR2 are SGHAT and FQDESV (reference sequence). This CDR3 contains 14 residues. Between the trimmed V and J ends, which lost 2 bases and 1 base, there was a span of 9 bases.

This chain links TRBV5-1 with TRBJ2-5; TRBD2 is a possible D gene (6 bases). V was trimmed by 0 bases and J by 4 bases, leaving 16 bases between them. Germline CDR1 is SGHRS and CDR2 is YFSETQ. This CDR3 region has 16 residues. CDR3 coding DNA: TGCGCCAGCAGCTTGGGGTTGACTAGGAGCGGAGAGACCCAGTACTTC. Protein: CASSLGLTRSGETQYF.

This clone was found once. This chain links TRBV28 with TRBJ1-1; 8 nucleotides match TRBD1. The CDR3 runs to 17 residues. Germline V gene lookup returns CDR1 MDHEN and CDR2 SYDVKM. The V and J ends lost 2 bases and 3 bases, in that order; junction bases with no gene match: 11. CDR3: CASSLLLGQGGDTEAFF. CDR3 DNA: TGTGCCAGCAGTTTACTCCTAGGACAGGGAGGGGACACTGAAGCTTTCTTT.

This chain connects TRBV7-2 to TRBJ1-2; no definite D call. The ends were cut back, 0 bases at V and 8 bases at J, with 16 bases in the middle. Germline V lookup: CDR1 SGHTA, CDR2 FQGNSA. The CDR3 is made up of 15 amino acids. The CDR3 loop is CASSLASGPPGGYTF. CDR3 DNA sequence: TGTGCCAGCAGCTTAGCGTCTGGGCCCCCGGGGGGCTACACCTTC.

V and J are TRBV5-5 and TRBJ1-2; a weak D match, TRBD1 (6 bases). Trimming shortened V by 4 bases and J by 8 bases, and 15 bases separated the two germline ends. The CDR3 contains 13 residues. Germline values: CDR1 SGHKS, CDR2 YYEKEE (reference sequence). CDR3 nucleotides: TGTGCCAGCAGCCTGGGGGGGCAGGTGGGCTACACCTTC. Protein product: CASSLGGQVGYTF.

This rearrangement joins TRBV28 to TRBJ1-4, with D unresolved. In germline, CDR1 is MDHEN, CDR2 SYDVKM. The CDR3 contains 14 residues. Trimming removed 7 bases at V and 5 bases at J, with 14 bases between. CDR3 in amino acids: CASNPRGFNEKLFF. CDR3 sequence (DNA): TGTGCCAGCAACCCGCGGGGATTCAATGAAAAACTGTTTTTT.

This chain links TRBV6-5 with TRBJ1-5; D gene uncertain. Germline V gene data show CDR1 as MNHEY and CDR2 as SVGAGI. The V end was cut by 3 bases, the J end by 6 bases, with 12 bases between. This CDR3 comprises 14 residues. The CDR3, as DNA: TGTGCCAGCAGTTATACCCCGGGGATTCAGCCCCAGCATTTT. Translated: CASSYTPGIQPQHF.

The chain joins TRBV19 to TRBJ1-2, with unresolved D. CDR3 length: 13 residues. CDR1 is LNHDA, CDR2 SQIVND, per germline (reference sequence). The V and J ends lost 1 base and 8 bases respectively, with 11 bases between them. CDR3 in amino acids: CASSIGSRYGYTF. CDR3 nucleotide sequence: TGTGCCAGTAGTATAGGGTCGAGGTACGGCTACACCTTC. Complete variable domain (other parts from reference TRBV19 and TRBJ1-2): DGGITQSPKYLFRKEGQNVTLSCEQNLNHDAMYWYRQDPGQGLRLIYYSQIVNDFQKGDIAEGYSVSREKKESFPLTVTSAQKNPTAFYLCASSIGSRYGYTFGSGTRLTVV.

In this sample, this clone turned up once. This rearrangement joins TRBV6-5 to TRBJ1-1; maybe TRBD1 (5 bases). V lost 2 bases and J lost 2, with 9 bases in between. Germline CDR1 MNHEY, CDR2 SVGAGI. The CDR3 runs 14 residues. In DNA form, the CDR3 reads TGTGCCAGCAGTTACGGGGGGTCCAACACTGAAGCTTTCTTT. This codes for CASSYGGSNTEAFF.

Note on this clone: Additional DNA sequences in this sample encode the identical CDR3. The chain couples TRBV19 to TRBJ1-6; D perhaps matches TRBD1 (6 bases). Germline assignment: CDR1 LNHDA and CDR2 SQIVND (reference sequence). This CDR3 is built from 13 residues. V was trimmed by 5 bases and J by 6 bases, leaving 8 bases between them. The CDR3 here is CASSGGLNSPLHF. The CDR3 DNA follows: TGTGCCAGTAGTGGGGGCCTTAATTCACCCCTCCACTTT.

The chain carries TRBV23-1 and TRBJ2-7; possibly TRBD1 for D (7 bases). TRBV23-1 counts as an open reading frame of uncertain function. This CDR3 comprises 19 residues. Trimming took off 2 bases at V and 2 bases at J, with 25 bases between the two ends. The CDR3: CASSQGLTTRGAGPYEQYF. CDR3 DNA sequence: TGCGCCAGCAGTCAAGGGCTAACTACCAGGGGGGCTGGACCCTACGAGCAGTACTTC.

The V call is TRBV3-1 (or the pseudogene TRBV3-2), the J call TRBJ1-5, with 7 nucleotides matching TRBD1. The CDR3 extends over 15 amino acids. V lost 5 bases to trimming and J lost 2 bases; unmatched junction nucleotides: 6. Per germline, CDR1 LGHDT and CDR2 YNNKEL (reference sequence). Written as DNA, the CDR3 is TGTGCCAGCAGCGACAGGGAGGGGGGCAATCAGCCCCAGCATTTT. It yields the protein CASSDREGGNQPQHF.

In DNA, the CDR3 is TGTGCCTGGACCCCGCAGGTATACACCATATATTTT. Translating gives CAWTPQVYTIYF. The rearrangement uses TRBV30 and TRBJ1-3, with D hard to call. Germline loops: CDR1 GTSNPN, CDR2 SVGIG (reference sequence). V lost 4 bases and J lost 8, with 12 bases in between. CDR3 length: 12 residues.

The chain employs TRBV7-2 and TRBJ1-6; D remains unclear. V lost 5 bases to trimming and J lost 10 bases, with 9 bases between them. Germline CDR1 SGHTA, CDR2 FQGNSA. The CDR3 has 12 amino acids. The CDR3 DNA is TGTGCCAGCAGCCCCCCCCGATCACCCCTCCACTTT. The encoded protein is CASSPPRSPLHF.

This clone is a singleton in its sample. A junction end diverges from the germline sequence, so it may reflect a read error. The CDR3 nucleotides are TGCGCCACCAGTTCTTGGGGTAATGAAAAACTGTTTTTT. It is translated as CATSSWGNEKLFF. The rearrangement uses TRBV24-1 and TRBJ1-4; D is ambiguous. The CDR3 sequence is 13 residues long. Germline loops: CDR1 KGHDR, CDR2 SFDVKD.

The chain recombines TRBV12-3 or TRBV12-4 with TRBJ1-5; D unresolved. The CDR3 contains 12 residues. The V and J ends lost 7 bases and 7 bases respectively, with 11 bases between them. The DNA of the CDR3 is TGTGCCAGCACCCTAGGTGGGCAGCCCCAGCATTTT. This sequence encodes CASTLGGQPQHF.

The chain combines TRBV2 with TRBJ2-6; D gene ambiguous. Trimming left V 4 bases short and J 2 bases short, with 3 bases between. The germline V gene has CDR1 SNHLY and CDR2 FYNNEI. The CDR3 sequence is 13 residues long. The chain's CDR3 is CASSGTGANVLTF. The DNA for the CDR3 is TGTGCCAGCAGTGGCACTGGGGCCAACGTCCTGACTTTC.